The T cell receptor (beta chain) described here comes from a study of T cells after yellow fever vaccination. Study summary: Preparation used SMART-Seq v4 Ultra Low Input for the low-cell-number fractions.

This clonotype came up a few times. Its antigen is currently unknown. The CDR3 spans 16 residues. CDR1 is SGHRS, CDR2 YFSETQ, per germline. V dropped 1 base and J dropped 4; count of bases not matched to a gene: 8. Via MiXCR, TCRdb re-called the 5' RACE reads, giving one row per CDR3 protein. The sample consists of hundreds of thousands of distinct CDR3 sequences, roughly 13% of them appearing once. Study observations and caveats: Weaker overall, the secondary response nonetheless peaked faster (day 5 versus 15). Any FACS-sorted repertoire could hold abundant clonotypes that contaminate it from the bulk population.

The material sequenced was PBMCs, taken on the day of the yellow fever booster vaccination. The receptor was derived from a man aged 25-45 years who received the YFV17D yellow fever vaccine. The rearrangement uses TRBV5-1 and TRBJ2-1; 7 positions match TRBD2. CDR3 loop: CASSLLVGLEYNEQFF. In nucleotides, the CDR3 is TGCGCCAGCAGCTTGTTAGTAGGACTAGAATACAATGAGCAGTTCTTC.